The 27 T cell receptor beta chains listed next were all sequenced from one sample in a study of blood T cell repertoires in COVID-19. The method was immunoSEQ multiplex PCR; TCRdb's version includes in-frame clones alone and lacks a portion of them. The sample lists about 74,000 clones, approximately 90% seen once, with 2.5% to 3.5% in the top ten. The sequenced material came from peripheral blood. These receptors were collected from a man in his 70s with active or convalescent COVID-19.

This clone was seen just once. The chain couples TRBV18 to TRBJ1-4, with D unresolved. V lost 4 bases and J lost 5, with 14 bases in between. CDR1 and CDR2 (germline): KGHSH, LQKENI. The CDR3 contains 15 residues. CDR3 nucleotides: TGTGCCAGCTCACTCGGAGGCCGAATCAATGAAAAACTGTTTTTT. This translates into CASSLGGRINEKLFF.

This chain links TRBV27 with TRBJ2-7; TRBD1 is a possible D gene (5 bases). V was trimmed by 2 bases and J by 2 bases, leaving 10 bases between them. CDR1 and CDR2 from the germline V gene are MNHEY and SMNVEV (reference sequence). This CDR3 has 14 residues. The CDR3 region is CASSLRKGTYEQYF. CDR3 nucleotide sequence: TGTGCCAGCAGTTTAAGGAAGGGGACCTACGAGCAGTACTTC.

V and J are TRBV19 and TRBJ2-5, with 12 bases aligning to TRBD2. J was trimmed by 1 base and V by 5 bases; bases with no gene match: 5. This CDR3 is 16 amino acids long. CDR1 is LNHDA, CDR2 SQIVND, per germline (reference sequence). As DNA, the CDR3 is TGTGCCAGTAGTGTCACTAGCGGGGGGTTCCAAGAGACCCAGTACTTC. It codes for CASSVTSGGFQETQYF.

The chain employs TRBV19 and TRBJ1-4; tentatively, D is TRBD1 (6 bases). Trimming took off 7 bases at V and 7 bases at J, with 16 bases between the two ends. Germline V gene sequence: CDR1 LNHDA, CDR2 SQIVND (reference sequence). CDR3 length equals 14 residues. The CDR3 is CASTSWGPSEKLFF. The CDR3 DNA follows: TGTGCCAGTACCTCGTGGGGGCCGTCTGAAAAACTGTTTTTT.

V usage is TRBV5-1 and J usage is TRBJ2-3; 9 bases match TRBD1. The CDR3 has 15 residues. With 3 bases clipped from V and 4 bases from J, the junction kept 6 bases outside the gene matches. The V gene's germline CDR1 is SGHRS and CDR2 YFSETQ. The DNA for the CDR3 is TGCGCCAGCAGCTCCCGGGACAGGGTTTCAGATACGCAGTATTTT. Encoded protein: CASSSRDRVSDTQYF.

This clone was recorded once. The CDR3 DNA reads as TGTGCCAGCAAAGGTCAGGACAGGGGGAATCAGCCCCAGCATTTT. This translates into CASKGQDRGNQPQHF. The chain has TRBV6-5 and TRBJ1-5; TRBD1 matches 10 bases. Germline V gene sequence: CDR1 MNHEY, CDR2 SVGAGI. The length of the CDR3 is 15 residues. Trimming took 7 bases from V and 4 from J; bases not matched to a gene: 7.

V gene TRBV11-1 combines with J gene TRBJ2-1, with 8 nucleotides matching TRBD1. The germline V gene has CDR1 SGHAT and CDR2 FQDESV (reference sequence). There are 15 residues in the CDR3. The J segment lost 3 bases and the V segment lost 5 bases, leaving 6 bases of the junction unmatched. Here the CDR3 reads CASSHYRGSYNEQFF. The CDR3 nucleotides read TGTGCCAGCAGCCACTACAGGGGGAGCTACAATGAGCAGTTCTTC.

In DNA form, the CDR3 reads TGTGCCAGTAGTATTGCTATGGGCGCGCAGTACTTC. Translated: CASSIAMGAQYF. V usage is TRBV19 and J usage is TRBJ2-7; D uncertain. Germline CDR1 reads LNHDA; CDR2 reads SQIVND (reference sequence). V dropped 3 bases and J dropped 9 bases, with 12 bases sitting between them. This CDR3 is built from 12 residues.

The chain joins TRBV24-1 to TRBJ1-4; 7 bases map to TRBD1. Germline V gene sequence: CDR1 KGHDR, CDR2 SFDVKD. The length of the CDR3 is 14 residues. V shed 7 bases and J 2 bases; nucleotides not matched to a gene: 3. The CDR3 sequence is CATRTTGTNEKLFF. The DNA of the CDR3 is TGTGCCACCAGAACGACAGGGACTAATGAAAAACTGTTTTTT.

V is TRBV11-2 and J is TRBJ1-1; D might be TRBD1 (5 bases). Trimming shortened V by 2 bases and J by 2 bases, and 18 bases separated the two germline ends. The germline V gene has CDR1 SGHAT and CDR2 FQNNGV. The CDR3 has 17 amino acids. CDR3 in amino acids: CASSLYLPGVLNTEAFF. The CDR3 region has the DNA TGTGCCAGCAGCTTATACCTCCCGGGGGTCCTAAACACTGAAGCTTTCTTT. Full variable domain (missing parts from reference TRBV11-2 and TRBJ1-1): EAGVAQSPRYKIIEKRQSVAFWCNPISGHATLYWYQQILGQGPKLLIQFQNNGVVDDSQLPKDRFSAERLKGVDSTLKIQPAKLEDSAVYLCASSLYLPGVLNTEAFFGQGTRLTVV.

V is TRBV5-1 and J is TRBJ1-1; maybe TRBD1 (5 bases). V was clipped by 3 bases and J by 0 bases, with 12 bases between them. The CDR3 has 15 residues. Germline V gene sequence: CDR1 SGHRS, CDR2 YFSETQ. The CDR3 spells CASSSARQLNTEAFF. The CDR3, as DNA: TGCGCCAGCAGCTCCGCGAGACAGTTGAACACTGAAGCTTTCTTT.

The sample holds one count of this clone. The CDR3 loop is CASSLQFRDRYYGYTF. CDR3 in DNA: TGTGCCAGTAGTCTCCAATTCCGGGACAGGTACTATGGCTACACCTTC. This chain connects TRBV19 to TRBJ1-2; 8 bases are shared with TRBD1. The length of the CDR3 is 16 residues. Looked up from germline, CDR1 is LNHDA and CDR2 is SQIVND (reference sequence). V dropped 5 bases and J dropped 3; count of bases not matched to a gene: 11.

The rearrangement joins TRBV5-1 to TRBJ2-7; 9 bases match TRBD1. The J segment lost 6 bases and the V segment lost 4 bases, leaving 11 bases of the junction unmatched. The CDR3 covers 15 residues. Germline V gene data show CDR1 as SGHRS and CDR2 as YFSETQ. CDR3 protein: CASSPLQGAVIEQYF. CDR3 nucleotide sequence: TGCGCCAGCAGCCCCCTACAGGGGGCAGTAATCGAGCAGTACTTC. The full variable domain, rest sourced from reference TRBV5-1 and TRBJ2-7, is KAGVTQTPRYLIKTRGQQVTLSCSPISGHRSVSWYQQTPGQGLQFLFEYFSETQRNKGNFPGRFSGRQFSNSRSEMNVSTLELGDSALYLCASSPLQGAVIEQYFGPGTRLTVT.

V and J are TRBV27 and TRBJ2-1, with 7 bases lining up with TRBD2. The CDR3 runs 15 residues. CDR1 MNHEY and CDR2 SMNVEV come from the germline V gene (reference sequence). With 0 bases clipped from V and 4 bases from J, the junction kept 3 bases outside the gene matches. The CDR3 nucleotides are TGTGCCAGCAGTTTATCTGGGACTACTTACAATGAGCAGTTCTTC. Its protein product is CASSLSGTTYNEQFF.

This clone was counted once. The rearrangement joins TRBV9 to TRBJ1-4; a weak D match, TRBD1 (5 bases). CDR3 size: 16 residues. Trimming pared 4 bases from V and 0 bases from J, leaving 13 bases between. In germline, CDR1 is SGDLS, CDR2 YYNGEE. CDR3 protein: CASSPGRGSTNEKLFF. CDR3 coding DNA: TGTGCCAGCAGCCCGGGGAGGGGTTCAACTAATGAAAAACTGTTTTTT. The whole variable domain, remainder taken from reference TRBV9 and TRBJ1-4, is DSGVTQTPKHLITATGQRVTLRCSPRSGDLSVYWYQQSLDQGLQFLIQYYNGEERAKGNILERFSAQQFPDLHSELNLSSLELGDSALYFCASSPGRGSTNEKLFFGSGTQLSVL.

The chain has TRBV5-1 and TRBJ2-1, with D unresolved. V was clipped by 2 bases and J by 0 bases, with 12 bases between them. Germline V CDR1 and CDR2: SGHRS, YFSETQ. The CDR3 sequence is 16 residues long. The CDR3 protein is CASSLRRTTSYNEQFF. For the CDR3, the DNA is TGCGCCAGCAGCTTAAGGAGAACTACCTCCTACAATGAGCAGTTCTTC.

The CDR3 nucleotides are TGTGCCAGCTCCGGGACAGGGGGAAGGGGAGGCACAGATACGCAGTATTTT. This sequence encodes CASSGTGGRGGTDTQYF. The genes are TRBV25-1 and TRBJ2-3, with 11 bases aligning to TRBD1. V lost 8 bases, J lost 1 base, and 11 bases stayed unmatched. Looked up from germline, CDR1 is MGHDK and CDR2 is SYGVNS. The CDR3 runs to 17 residues.

V and J are TRBV18 and TRBJ2-3; the D gene is possibly TRBD1 (5 bases). Trimming removed 0 bases at V and 4 bases at J, with 5 bases between. The length of the CDR3 is 13 residues. Germline V gene data show CDR1 as KGHSH and CDR2 as LQKENI. CDR3 region: CASSPPRADTQYF. The CDR3 DNA follows: TGTGCCAGCTCACCACCCAGGGCAGATACGCAGTATTTT. Full variable domain (rest looked up from reference TRBV18 and TRBJ2-3): NAGVMQNPRHLVRRRGQEARLRCSPMKGHSHVYWYRQLPEEGLKFMVYLQKENIIDESGMPKERFSAEFPKEGPSILRIQQVVRGDSAAYFCASSPPRADTQYFGPGTRLTVL.

As for this clone: Other DNA sequences in this specimen translate into the identical CDR3. This sequence joins TRBV10-2 and TRBJ1-1, with 8 positions matching TRBD1. The length of the CDR3 is 17 residues. Germline V gene sequence: CDR1 WSHSY, CDR2 SAAADI. Trimming removed 8 bases from V and 1 base from J; junction bases left unmatched: 15. CDR3 sequence: CASLPRSTGEENTEAFF. The CDR3 region has the DNA TGCGCCAGCCTCCCCCGGTCGACAGGGGAGGAGAACACTGAAGCTTTCTTT.

There are many counts of this clone. The chain couples TRBV28 to TRBJ2-7, with a tentative D call TRBD1 (5 bases). This CDR3 comprises 14 residues. Germline V gives CDR1 MDHEN, CDR2 SYDVKM. The V and J ends lost 4 bases and 0 bases respectively, with 10 bases between them. CDR3 sequence reads: CASSSVRVSYEQYF. The CDR3 DNA sequence: TGTGCCAGCAGTTCGGTCAGGGTCTCCTACGAGCAGTACTTC.

The chain is built from TRBV6-5 and TRBJ2-1; TRBD1 agrees at 11 bases. The CDR3 length is 15 residues. After removal of 6 bases from V and 2 bases from J, the junction contained 3 bases not matched to a gene. The germline V gene has CDR1 MNHEY and CDR2 SVGAGI. The CDR3 sequence is CASSTDRGPYNEQFF. DNA of the CDR3: TGTGCCAGCAGCACGGACAGGGGGCCCTACAATGAGCAGTTCTTC.

The table lists this clone with a count of one. The rearrangement joins TRBV20-1 to TRBJ2-7, with D possibly matching TRBD2 (6 bases). The CDR3 has 14 residues. V was cut by 3 bases and J by 0 bases, with 12 bases left in between. Germline V gives CDR1 DFQATT, CDR2 SNEGSKA (reference sequence). CDR3 protein: CSASVSGRSYEQYF. CDR3 in DNA: TGCAGTGCTAGTGTTAGCGGCCGCTCCTACGAGCAGTACTTC.

In its sample, this clone was seen a few times. The sample has other DNA sequences that encode this CDR3 too. This chain joins TRBV6-5 and TRBJ1-1; TRBD1 aligns across 7 bases. From germline, CDR1 is MNHEY and CDR2 SVGAGI. The CDR3 is made up of 14 amino acids. V lost 6 bases, J lost 2 bases, and 6 bases stayed unmatched. The CDR3 spells CASSPTGPNTEAFF. As DNA, the CDR3 is TGTGCCAGCAGCCCGACAGGGCCTAACACTGAAGCTTTCTTT.

The V call is TRBV5-5, the J call TRBJ1-2; no clear D. Trimming cost V 4 bases and J 1 base, with 17 bases left between them. This CDR3 has 16 residues. Germline V gives CDR1 SGHKS, CDR2 YYEKEE (reference sequence). The CDR3 here is CASSQLGGTINYGYTF. The CDR3 DNA follows: TGTGCCAGCAGCCAACTCGGCGGTACGATTAACTATGGCTACACCTTC.

The CDR3 loop reads CASSLESRGNTIYF. DNA for the CDR3: TGTGCCAGCAGCTTAGAGTCGCGGGGAAACACCATATATTTT. The chain recombines TRBV7-9 with TRBJ1-3; D is uncertain. V was clipped by 1 base and J by 4 bases, with 8 bases between them. The CDR3 covers 14 residues. Looked up from germline, CDR1 is SEHNR and CDR2 is FQNEAQ (reference sequence). Variable domain in full (rest from reference TRBV7-9 and TRBJ1-3): DTGVSQNPRHKITKRGQNVTFRCDPISEHNRLYWYRQTLGQGPEFLTYFQNEAQLEKSRLLSDRFSAERPKGSFSTLEIQRTEQGDSAMYLCASSLESRGNTIYFGEGSWLTVV.

V is TRBV27 and J is TRBJ1-4; D is possibly TRBD1 (5 bases). The germline V gene encodes CDR1 MNHEY and CDR2 SMNVEV (reference sequence). This CDR3 comprises 15 residues. Trimming cost V 7 bases and J 5 bases, with 17 bases left between them. This chain's CDR3 is CASTNLGGPNEKLFF. The CDR3 DNA reads TGTGCCAGCACTAACCTGGGGGGACCGAATGAAAAACTGTTTTTT.

This sequence joins TRBV7-9 and TRBJ2-2, with 7 bases lining up with TRBD2. J gave up 0 bases and V 5 bases, and 9 bases lay outside the gene matches. In germline, CDR1 is SEHNR, CDR2 FQNEAQ (reference sequence). The CDR3 spans 17 residues. The CDR3 sequence: CASSPRWRGSNTGELFF. For the CDR3, the DNA is TGTGCCAGCAGCCCACGTTGGCGGGGGTCGAACACCGGGGAGCTGTTTTTT.